This TCR beta chain was observed in a study of blood T cell repertoires in COVID-19. Study in general: The cDNA or gDNA used as material had been derived from T cells, B-cell-depleted T cells, or PBMCs.

The germline CDR1 and CDR2 sequences are SGHRS and YFSETQ. The CDR3 totals 14 residues. Trimming took 2 bases from V and 1 from J; bases not matched to a gene: 0. Per the study methods: The authors estimated nucleated cell counts from reference gene primer amplification. Here immunoSEQ multiplex PCR was the method, and the copy in TCRdb shows in-frame clones only, minus some. D and trimming were read from the DNA, whereas the V and J calls and clone size are those reported in that table. Of 35,000 to 45,000 clones in the sample, about 92% were seen once. Seattle cases were enrolled at active infection and followed longitudinally.

The chain links TRBV5-1 to TRBJ2-5; TRBD1 aligns across 9 bases. This sequence originates from a middle-aged man with COVID-19, enrolled during active disease. The sequencing sample was made of peripheral blood. CDR3 in amino acids: CASSLQGAQETQYF. The CDR3 DNA reads as TGCGCCAGCAGCTTACAGGGGGCCCAAGAGACCCAGTACTTC. The full variable domain, with the rest looked up from reference TRBV5-1 and TRBJ2-5, is KAGVTQTPRYLIKTRGQQVTLSCSPISGHRSVSWYQQTPGQGLQFLFEYFSETQRNKGNFPGRFSGRQFSNSRSEMNVSTLELGDSALYLCASSLQGAQETQYFGPGTRLLVL.